The present TCR beta chain was sequenced within a study of blood T cell repertoires in COVID-19. Study as a whole: Donors in the United States, Italy and Spain gave samples during acute or convalescent COVID-19. Sample material is recorded as cDNA or gDNA derived from T cells, B-cell-depleted T cells, or PBMCs.

Participant-reported clinical history was the basis for cohort assignment. The CDR3 is 14 residues long. Looked up from germline, CDR1 is MNHEY and CDR2 is SVGAGI. The junction had 5 bases not matched to a gene; V was cut back by 0 bases and J by 8 bases. How the authors handled the data: From reference gene primer amplification, estimates of nucleated cell counts were derived. The method was immunoSEQ multiplex PCR; TCRdb's version includes in-frame clones alone and lacks a portion of them. That table gives V, J and clone size, and the DNA gave D and trimming. Among some 310,000 clones listed, just under 90% were seen once.

The sequencing input was PBMCs or T cells enriched from blood (not recorded which). The clonotype comes from a young woman who had recovered from COVID-19. The rearrangement joins TRBV6-5 to TRBJ1-2, with 8 bases lining up with TRBD1. The CDR3 region has the DNA TGTGCCAGCAGTTACTCCGTAGGACAGGGCGGCTACACCTTC. Translation gives CASSYSVGQGGYTF.